This TCR beta chain was observed in a study of shared clonotypes between healthy human individuals. Notes on the study in general: Clonotypes not shared had lower generation probabilities than those common to all four donors.

Per germline, CDR1 SGHRS and CDR2 YFSETQ. V shed 0 bases, J shed 6 bases, and the junction held 3 bases outside the gene matches. The CDR3 runs 14 residues. Researchers partitioned CD4+ cells into CD45RA+ naive and CD45RA-negative memory subsets. Every subset's genomic DNA went evenly onto several immunoSEQ plates. Measured with immunoSEQ multiplex PCR; TCRdb has only the in-frame clones, and not every one. This table has 2 million to 2.5 million clones, approximately 90% appearing once. In regard to this clone: Its specificity is not known. Other DNA sequences in the same sample also yield this CDR3.

The rearrangement links TRBV5-1 to TRBJ1-5, with TRBD1 matching over 7 bases. The sequenced sample consisted of naive CD4+ T cells from PBMCs. Subset described: CD45RA+ positively selected. The source of this sequence is a man younger than 35 in good health. Some clones in this sample may be carry-over from other donors' samples. This chain's CDR3 is CASSLVAGGQPQHF. CDR3 nucleotides: TGCGCCAGCAGCTTGGTGGCAGGGGGTCAGCCCCAGCATTTT.